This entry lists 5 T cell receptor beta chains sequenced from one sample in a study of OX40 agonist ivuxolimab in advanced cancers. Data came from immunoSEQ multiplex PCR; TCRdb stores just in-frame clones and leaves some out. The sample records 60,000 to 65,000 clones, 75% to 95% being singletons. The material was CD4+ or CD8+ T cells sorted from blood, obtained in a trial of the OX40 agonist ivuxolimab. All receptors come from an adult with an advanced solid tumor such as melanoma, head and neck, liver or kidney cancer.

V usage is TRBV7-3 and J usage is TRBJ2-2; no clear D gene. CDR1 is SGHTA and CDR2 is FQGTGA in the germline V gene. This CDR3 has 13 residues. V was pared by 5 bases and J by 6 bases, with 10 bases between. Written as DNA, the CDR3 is TGTGCCAGCAGCCGGACGGCCTCCGGGGAGCTGTTTTTT. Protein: CASSRTASGELFF.

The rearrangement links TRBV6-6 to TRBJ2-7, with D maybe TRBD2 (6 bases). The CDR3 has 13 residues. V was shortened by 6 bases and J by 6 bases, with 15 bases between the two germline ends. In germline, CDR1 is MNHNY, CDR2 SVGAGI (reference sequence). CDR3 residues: CASRKVGGGEQYF. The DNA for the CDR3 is TGTGCCAGCAGGAAAGTGGGGGGTGGCGAGCAGTACTTC.

The CDR3 DNA follows: TGCGCCAGCAGCTTTCCCACCCCCACAATGACCGGGACAGGAGACACCGGGGAGCTGTTTTTT. It encodes CASSFPTPTMTGTGDTGELFF. The V call is TRBV5-1, the J call TRBJ2-2; 8 bases match TRBD1. V lost 2 bases, J lost 3 bases, and 21 bases stayed unmatched. CDR3 size: 21 residues. Germline V gene lookup returns CDR1 SGHRS and CDR2 YFSETQ.

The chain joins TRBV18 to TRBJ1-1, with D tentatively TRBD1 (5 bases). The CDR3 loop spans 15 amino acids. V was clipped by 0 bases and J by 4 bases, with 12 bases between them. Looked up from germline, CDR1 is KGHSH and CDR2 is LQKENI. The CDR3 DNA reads TGTGCCAGCTCACCACCTCAGGGATCAGGCACTGAAGCTTTCTTT. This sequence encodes CASSPPQGSGTEAFF.

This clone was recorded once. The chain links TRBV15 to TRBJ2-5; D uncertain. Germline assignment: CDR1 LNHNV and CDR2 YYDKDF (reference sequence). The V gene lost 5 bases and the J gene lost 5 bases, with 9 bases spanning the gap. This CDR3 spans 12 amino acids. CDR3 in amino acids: CATSPPAETQYF. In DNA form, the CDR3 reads TGTGCCACCAGCCCCCCTGCGGAGACCCAGTACTTC.